This TCR beta chain came from a study of blood T cells in healthy people across ages. Points from the study as a whole: It was held that diversity estimates obtained from one million T cells represented underestimates.

Alongside a J-beta primer mix, a sample-barcoded 5' primer served in a second PCR lasting roughly 6 to 11 cycles. MiXCR, applied by TCRdb to the 5' RACE reads, yields one record per CDR3 protein. The table lists around 1,100,000 distinct CDR3 sequences, 35% to 45% of them singletons. With 2 bases removed from V and 2 bases from J, the gap between germline ends came to 8 bases. Per the germline V gene, CDR1 is SEHNR and CDR2 is FQNEAQ (reference sequence). This CDR3 is 14 amino acids long. About this clonotype itself: Its target is not known.

The TCR sequence derives from a man between 18 and 35 years old in good health. Input material: blood. This rearrangement joins TRBV7-9 to TRBJ2-3; D gene ambiguous. The CDR3 coding sequence is TGTGCCAGCAGCTTATGGCCAGACACAGATACGCAGTATTTT. It codes for CASSLWPDTDTQYF.